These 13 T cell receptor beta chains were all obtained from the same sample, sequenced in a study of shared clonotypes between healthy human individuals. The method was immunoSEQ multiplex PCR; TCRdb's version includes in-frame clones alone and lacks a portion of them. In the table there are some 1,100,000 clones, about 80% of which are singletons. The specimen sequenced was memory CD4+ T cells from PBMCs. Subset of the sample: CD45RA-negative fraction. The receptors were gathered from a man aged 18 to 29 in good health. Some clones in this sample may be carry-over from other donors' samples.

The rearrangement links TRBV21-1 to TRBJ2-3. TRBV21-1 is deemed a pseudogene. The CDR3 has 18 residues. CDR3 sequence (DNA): TGTGCCAGCAGCAAAGGGCGAACCTTCCCAATTTCCACAGATACGCAGTATTTT. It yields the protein CASSKGRTFPISTDTQYF.

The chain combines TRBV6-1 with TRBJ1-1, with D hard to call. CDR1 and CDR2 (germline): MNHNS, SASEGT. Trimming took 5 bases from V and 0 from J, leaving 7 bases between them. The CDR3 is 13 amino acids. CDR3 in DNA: TGTGCCAGCAGTTTCTCGGTGAACACTGAAGCTTTCTTT. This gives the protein CASSFSVNTEAFF.

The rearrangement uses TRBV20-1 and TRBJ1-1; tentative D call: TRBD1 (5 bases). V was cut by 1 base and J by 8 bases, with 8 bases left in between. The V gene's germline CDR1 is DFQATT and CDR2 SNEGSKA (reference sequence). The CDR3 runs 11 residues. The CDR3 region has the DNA TGCAGTGCTAGAGGGTGGGGGGAAGCTTTCTTT. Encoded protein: CSARGWGEAFF.

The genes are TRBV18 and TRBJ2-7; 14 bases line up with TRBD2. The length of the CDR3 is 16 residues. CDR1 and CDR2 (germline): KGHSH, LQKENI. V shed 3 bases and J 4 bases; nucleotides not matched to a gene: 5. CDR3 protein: CASSPGLAGVAYEQYF. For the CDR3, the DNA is TGTGCCAGCTCACCGGGACTAGCGGGAGTAGCGTACGAGCAGTACTTC.

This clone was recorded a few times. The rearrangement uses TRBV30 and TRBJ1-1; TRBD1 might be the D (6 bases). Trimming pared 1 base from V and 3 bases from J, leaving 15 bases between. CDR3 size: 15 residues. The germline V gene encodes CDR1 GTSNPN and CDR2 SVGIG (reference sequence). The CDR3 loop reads CAWSAPAGADTEAFF. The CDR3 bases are TGTGCCTGGAGTGCCCCTGCGGGGGCGGACACTGAAGCTTTCTTT.

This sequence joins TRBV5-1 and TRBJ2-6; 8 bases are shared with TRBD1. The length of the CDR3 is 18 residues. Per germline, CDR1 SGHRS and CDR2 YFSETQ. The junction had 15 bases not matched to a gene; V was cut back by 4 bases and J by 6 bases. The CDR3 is CASSTDRAQTGMANVLTF. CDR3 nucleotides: TGCGCCAGCAGCACGGACAGGGCCCAGACTGGGATGGCCAACGTCCTGACTTTC.

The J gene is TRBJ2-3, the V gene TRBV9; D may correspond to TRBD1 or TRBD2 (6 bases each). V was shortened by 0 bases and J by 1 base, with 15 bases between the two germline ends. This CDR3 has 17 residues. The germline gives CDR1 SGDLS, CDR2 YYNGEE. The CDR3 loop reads CASSVEGGALGTDTQYF. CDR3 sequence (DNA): TGTGCCAGCAGCGTAGAGGGGGGAGCCCTGGGCACAGATACGCAGTATTTT.

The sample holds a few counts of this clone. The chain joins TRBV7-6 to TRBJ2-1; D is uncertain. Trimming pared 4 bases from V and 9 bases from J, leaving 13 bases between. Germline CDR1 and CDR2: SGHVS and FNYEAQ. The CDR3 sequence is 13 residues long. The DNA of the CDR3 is TGTGCCAGCAGCTCTGACGTAGCCAGTGAGCAGTTCTTC. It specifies CASSSDVASEQFF.

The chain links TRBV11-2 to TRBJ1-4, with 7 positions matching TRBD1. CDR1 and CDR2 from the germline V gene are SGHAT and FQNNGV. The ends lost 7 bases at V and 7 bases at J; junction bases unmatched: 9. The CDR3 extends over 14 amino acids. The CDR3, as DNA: TGTGCCAGCACCCCTGGGCAGGGGGGTGAAAAACTGTTTTTT. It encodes CASTPGQGGEKLFF.

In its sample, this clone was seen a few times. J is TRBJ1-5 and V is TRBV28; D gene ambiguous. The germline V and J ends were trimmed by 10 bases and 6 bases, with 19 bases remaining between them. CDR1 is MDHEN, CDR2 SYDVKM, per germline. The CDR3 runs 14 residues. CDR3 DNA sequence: TGTGCCACCGACCCCCCTGGCAGGTTTCAGCCCCAGCATTTT. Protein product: CATDPPGRFQPQHF. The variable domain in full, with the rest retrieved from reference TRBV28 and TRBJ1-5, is DVKVTQSSRYLVKRTGEKVFLECVQDMDHENMFWYRQDPGLGLRLIYFSYDVKMKEKGDIPEGYSVSREKKERFSLILESASTNQTSMYLCATDPPGRFQPQHFGDGTRLSIL.

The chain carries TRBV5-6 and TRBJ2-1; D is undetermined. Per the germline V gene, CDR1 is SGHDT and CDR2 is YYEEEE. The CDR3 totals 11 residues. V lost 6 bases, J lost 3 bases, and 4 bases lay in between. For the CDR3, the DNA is TGTGCCAGCACCAGCTACAATGAGCAGTTCTTC. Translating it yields CASTSYNEQFF.

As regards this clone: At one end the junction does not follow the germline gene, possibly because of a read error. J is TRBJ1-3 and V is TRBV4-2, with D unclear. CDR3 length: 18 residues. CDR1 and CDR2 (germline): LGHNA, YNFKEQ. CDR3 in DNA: TGTGCCAGCGGCCAAGTCGCCGGAGCTGGGTACTCTGGAAACACCATATATTTT. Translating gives CASGQVAGAGYSGNTIYF.

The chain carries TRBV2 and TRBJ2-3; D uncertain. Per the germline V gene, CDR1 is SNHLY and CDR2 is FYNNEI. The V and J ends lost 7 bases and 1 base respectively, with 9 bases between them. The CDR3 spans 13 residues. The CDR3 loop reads CASTGQGTDTQYF. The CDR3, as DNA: TGTGCCAGCACCGGGCAGGGCACAGATACGCAGTATTTT.